What follows are 7 T cell receptor beta chains derived from one specimen sequenced in a study. TCRdb re-called the 5' RACE reads with MiXCR, one entry per CDR3 protein. In the table there are just under 65,000 distinct CDR3 sequences, around a fifth of which are singletons. Sequencing used memory CD4+ T cells sorted from a lymph node. Subset noted: memory CD4+ T cells, CD4+CD45RO+CD25-. The source of these receptors is a female donor with breast cancer.

This sequence joins TRBV7-3 and TRBJ2-1; tentative D call: TRBD2 (5 bases). CDR1 is SGHTA and CDR2 is FQGTGA in the germline V gene. Trimming took 0 bases from V and 9 from J, leaving 9 bases between them. This CDR3 is built from 13 residues. The CDR3 reads CASSLTGAGEQFF. The DNA of the CDR3 is TGTGCCAGCAGCTTAACGGGCGCGGGTGAGCAGTTCTTC.

This clonotype was counted many times. The junction and the germline gene differ at one end; a read error may be behind it. The chain combines TRBV7-7 with TRBJ2-2; 9 nucleotides align to TRBD1. Germline CDR1 is SSHAT and CDR2 is FNYEAQ (reference sequence). The CDR3 runs to 17 residues. CDR3 sequence reads: CASSLGPGQGDTGELFF. CDR3 nucleotide sequence: TGTGCTAGCAGCTTAGGACCGGGACAGGGAGACACCGGGGAGCTGTTTTTT.

This clonotype has a handful of counts. This sequence joins TRBV7-2 and TRBJ2-1; the D is unclear. This CDR3 region has 15 residues. Deletions cut 4 bases from V and 9 bases from J, with 19 bases between. Germline lookup yields CDR1 SGHTA and CDR2 FQGNSA. The CDR3 coding sequence is TGTGCCAGCAGCTCCGGACGGCCAGGCAGTGGTGAGCAGTTCTTC. Translated: CASSSGRPGSGEQFF.

V is TRBV4-3 and J is TRBJ1-1, with 8 bases fitting TRBD1. V trimming: 5 bases; J trimming: 2 bases; junction bases outside the gene matches: 10. Germline V lookup: CDR1 LGHNA, CDR2 YSLEER. CDR3 size: 16 residues. The CDR3: CASSSSPTGGNTEAFF. The CDR3 DNA reads TGCGCCAGCAGCTCTTCACCTACAGGGGGTAACACTGAAGCTTTCTTT.

This clonotype showed up just a few times. The CDR3 region has the DNA TGCAGTGCTAGCAGGGGAGCGAACACTGAAGCTTTCTTT. Its translation is CSASRGANTEAFF. The rearrangement links TRBV20-1 to TRBJ1-1; D possibly corresponds to TRBD1 (6 bases). The ends were cut back, 3 bases at V and 1 base at J, with 9 bases in the middle. The CDR3 runs 13 residues. CDR1 and CDR2 from the germline V gene are DFQATT and SNEGSKA (reference sequence).

In its sample, this clonotype was seen a few times. V is TRBV24-1 and J is TRBJ2-1; TRBD1 matches at 10 bases. CDR1 and CDR2 (germline): KGHDR, SFDVKD. There are 17 residues in the CDR3. V was pared by 5 bases and J by 2 bases, with 8 bases of the junction left unmatched. The chain's CDR3 is CATSARQGAKTYNEQFF. As DNA, the CDR3 is TGTGCCACCAGTGCCAGACAGGGGGCTAAGACCTACAATGAGCAGTTCTTC.

As concerns this clonotype: A single base separates this from a much larger clone, so it may be a read error. The rearrangement links TRBV5-1 to TRBJ2-1; a weak D match, TRBD2 (7 bases). The germline V gene has CDR1 SGHRS and CDR2 YFSETQ. V was trimmed by 5 bases and J by 8 bases, leaving 17 bases between them. This CDR3 has 14 amino acids. CDR3 loop: CASSIMGGRYEQFF. The CDR3 nucleotides are TGCGCCAGCAGTATTATGGGGGGGCGGTATGAGCAGTTCTTC.